A selection of T cell receptor beta chains follows, all from one sample in a study of cytomegalovirus exposure and HLA in healthy donors. The method was immunoSEQ multiplex PCR; TCRdb's version includes in-frame clones alone and lacks a portion of them. Found here are some 130,000 clones, about 66% of them singletons; the top ten hold roughly 1.6%. The material sequenced was PBMCs. All receptors come from a man aged 25-45 years in good health and CMV-seropositive. Each CDR3 is given with its conserved first and last residue. The order of the fields is V gene, J gene, D gene, clone size, CDR3 DNA, CDR3 protein. D genes are given only for firm matches. Some rows have no size entry. The others give once, few or many, or a class for an expanded clone.

>TRBV18|TRBJ2-2|-|-
TGTGCCAGCTCAGACAGGAACTTCGGAGGTTTGGACACCGGGGAGCTGTTTTTT
CASSDRNFGGLDTGELFF
>TRBV6-5|TRBJ1-5|-|-
TGTGCCAGCAGGACGACAGAGTATAGCAATCAGCCCCAGCATTTT
CASRTTEYSNQPQHF
>TRBV4-3|TRBJ2-2|TRBD2|-
TGCGCCAGCAGCCCGACTAGCGGGTTAGTTTTGACCGGGGAGCTGTTTTTT
CASSPTSGLVLTGELFF
>TRBV19|TRBJ1-5|-|-
TGTGCCAGTAGTATAGATGGGGGGGGGTCTCAGCCCCAGCATTTT
CASSIDGGGSQPQHF
>TRBV7-2|TRBJ1-5|TRBD1|-
TGCGCCAGCAGCCCAACTCCGGGACAGGGACACATAATGCCCCAGCATTTT
CASSPTPGQGHIMPQHF
>TRBV5-4|TRBJ2-3|-|-
TGTGCCAGCAGCTTCATCGGGACTAGCACAGATACGCAGTATTTT
CASSFIGTSTDTQYF
>TRBV19|TRBJ1-5|-|-
TGTGCCAGTAGCCACCCTAAGAGCAATCAGCCCCAGCATTTT
CASSHPKSNQPQHF
>TRBV2|TRBJ2-7|TRBD2|-
TGTGCCAGCAGATTGGATAGCGGGACCTCCGAGCAGTACTTC
CASRLDSGTSEQYF
>TRBV28|TRBJ1-1|TRBD1|once
TGTGCCAGCAGTCGCCTGGGGACAGCGAACACTGAAGCTTTCTTT
CASSRLGTANTEAFF
>TRBV10-3|TRBJ2-5|TRBD2|-
TGTGCCACGACGACTAGCGGGAGGGCCGGAGAGACCCAGTACTTC
CATTTSGRAGETQYF
>TRBV13|TRBJ2-1|-|-
TGTGCCAGCAGCGGGACTGGCAACATATACAATGAGCAGTTCTTC
CASSGTGNIYNEQFF
>TRBV6-5|TRBJ1-2|-|-
TGTGCCAGCAGTTACGGGGGGACTGATGGCTACACCTTC
CASSYGGTDGYTF
>TRBV5-4|TRBJ2-7|-|-
TGTGCCAGCAGCAGGCCAGGGGTCTCCTACGAGCAGTACTTC
CASSRPGVSYEQYF
>TRBV5-1|TRBJ2-3|TRBD2|-
TGCGCCAGCAGCTTGAGGGCCCCCAGCGGGGGTGGCACAGATACGCAGTATTTT
CASSLRAPSGGGTDTQYF
>TRBV1|TRBJ2-2|-|-
TGCACCAGCAGCCAACTAGCGGGAGGTTCCGAATCCGCGAACACCGGGGAGCTGTTTTTT
CTSSQLAGGSESANTGELFF
>TRBV4-1|TRBJ2-5|TRBD2|-
TGCGCCAGCAGCCAAGACTCGGGAGGTGGGAAAGAGACCCAGTACTTC
CASSQDSGGGKETQYF
>TRBV11-2|TRBJ2-4|-|-
TGTGCCAGCAGCCTCGGACAGTTTATTCAGTACTTC
CASSLGQFIQYF
>TRBV9|TRBJ1-3|TRBD1|-
TGTGCCAGCAGCTCACGACAGGGGGAAAACACCATATATTTT
CASSSRQGENTIYF
>TRBV28|TRBJ1-2|TRBD1|-
TGTGCCAGCAGCCCTGGGACAGCTAACTATGGCTACACCTTC
CASSPGTANYGYTF
>TRBV6-6|TRBJ1-5|-|-
TGTGCCAGCAGTAACCCTTGGGGGGGTGCCGATCAGCCCCAGCATTTT
CASSNPWGGADQPQHF
>TRBV7-9|TRBJ2-7|-|once
TGTTCCAGCAGCCCCCTTGTAGGAGGGCCAGACCAAAGATCCTACGAGCAGTACTTC
CSSSPLVGGPDQRSYEQYF
>TRBV10-3|TRBJ2-1|-|-
TGTGCCATCAGTACAGCCCAGTACTACAATGAGCAGTTCTTC
CAISTAQYYNEQFF
>TRBV6-1|TRBJ2-5|-|-
TGTGCCAGCAGTTTCTCTCAGGGGGGCGAGACCCAGTACTTC
CASSFSQGGETQYF
>TRBV9|TRBJ2-1|TRBD2|few
TGTGCCAGCAGCGTAGCTCCTGGATGGCGGGAGGGGTATGAGCAGTTCTTC
CASSVAPGWREGYEQFF
>TRBV6-6|TRBJ1-5|TRBD1|-
TGTGCCAGCAGTTACTCCCGGGACAGGGACAATCAGCCCCAGCATTTT
CASSYSRDRDNQPQHF
>TRBV28|TRBJ1-2|-|-
TGTGCCAGCAGTCACAGGGGCTACACCTTC
CASSHRGYTF
>TRBV7-2|TRBJ1-2|TRBD1|once
TGTGCCAGCAGTTCCGGGACAGGGGGAGACTACACCTTC
CASSSGTGGDYTF
>TRBV5-4|TRBJ2-7|TRBD1|once
TGTGCCAGCTCTAGGGACAGGGAATACTACGAGCAGTACTTC
CASSRDREYYEQYF
>TRBV6-5|TRBJ2-7|-|-
TGTGCCAGCAGTTTCACCCAGGGGGGATTTTACGAGCAGTACTTC
CASSFTQGGFYEQYF
>TRBV27|TRBJ2-7|TRBD1|few
TGTGCCAGCAGTTTAGGGACAGGGAGCTACGAGCAGTACTTC
CASSLGTGSYEQYF
>TRBV27|TRBJ1-1|-|-
TGTGCCAGCACCTCGGGGTGGGCGTACCCTGAAGCTTTCTTT
CASTSGWAYPEAFF
>TRBV7-6|TRBJ1-2|-|-
TGTGCCAGCAGCGGGTGGGGGGTCGATGGCTACACCTTC
CASSGWGVDGYTF
>TRBV28|TRBJ1-5|-|-
TGTGCCAGCAGTTTACACAGACAGGACGGACGCCCGGATTTT
CASSLHRQDGRPDF
>TRBV6-5|TRBJ2-7|TRBD1|-
TGTGCCAGCAGCGCGACAGGGATCGAGCAGTACTTC
CASSATGIEQYF
>TRBV7-2|TRBJ2-1|TRBD1|-
TGTGCCAGCAGCTCTATGCTACACGACAGGGTAAATGAGCAGTTCTTC
CASSSMLHDRVNEQFF
>TRBV7-6|TRBJ2-7|TRBD2|-
TGTGCCAGCAGCTCGGGACTAGCGGGGGGGATCGGGTACGAGCAGTACTTC
CASSSGLAGGIGYEQYF
>TRBV5-1|TRBJ2-7|TRBD2|few
TGCGCCAGCAGCTCTGGGACTAGCGGGAGCCACTCAGACTTC
CASSSGTSGSHSDF
>TRBV15|TRBJ2-3|TRBD2|-
TGTGCCACCAGCAGAGATCTAGCGGGAGCTCTGGATACGCAGTATTTT
CATSRDLAGALDTQYF
>TRBV4-3|TRBJ1-4|-|-
TGCGCCAGCAGCCAAGGCCCCAGGGTAGCTAATGAAAAACTGTTTTTT
CASSQGPRVANEKLFF
>TRBV27|TRBJ2-7|TRBD1|-
TGTGCCAGCAGTTGGGACAGGGTAGGCTACGAGCAGTACTTC
CASSWDRVGYEQYF
>TRBV5-1|TRBJ2-5|TRBD2|-
TGTACCAGCAGCCCGATAGCGGGAGACGTAGAGACCCAGTACTTC
CTSSPIAGDVETQYF
>TRBV7-3|TRBJ2-7|-|-
TGTGCCAGCAGCTTTGGTTTGGGGCCCTTTGAAGAGCAGTACTTC
CASSFGLGPFEEQYF
>TRBV2|TRBJ2-7|TRBD1|-
TGTGCCAGCAGCCCGGACAGGGGGGACTACGAGCAGTACTTC
CASSPDRGDYEQYF
>TRBV9|TRBJ2-5|TRBD2|few
TGTGCCAGCAGCGGGACTAGCGATATTGAGACCCAGTACTTC
CASSGTSDIETQYF
>TRBV6-5|TRBJ2-1|TRBD2|-
TGTGCCAGCAGTTTCCGGGAGGAAAGCAATGAGCAGTTCTTC
CASSFREESNEQFF
>TRBV28|TRBJ1-1|-|few
TGTGCCAGCAGCATCAATTCCAGGGAAGCTTTCTTT
CASSINSREAFF
>TRBV5-4|TRBJ2-5|TRBD1|few
TGTGCCAGCAGCTCCTCCGGGACAGGGTTAGAGACCCAGTACTTC
CASSSSGTGLETQYF
>TRBV5-1|TRBJ2-7|-|few
TGCGCCAGCAGCCGAGTACTAGGACAGTCCGAGGGAGAGCAGTACTTC
CASSRVLGQSEGEQYF
>TRBV7-9|TRBJ1-3|TRBD1|-
TGTGCCGCGGGTCAAACAGGGGCCCGAAACACCATATATTTT
CAAGQTGARNTIYF
>TRBV5-4|TRBJ1-1|-|-
TGTGCCAGCAGCTTTGGGGGTGCCAGGGGCAGAGGTAAGGAAGAAGCTTTCTTT
CASSFGGARGRGKEEAFF